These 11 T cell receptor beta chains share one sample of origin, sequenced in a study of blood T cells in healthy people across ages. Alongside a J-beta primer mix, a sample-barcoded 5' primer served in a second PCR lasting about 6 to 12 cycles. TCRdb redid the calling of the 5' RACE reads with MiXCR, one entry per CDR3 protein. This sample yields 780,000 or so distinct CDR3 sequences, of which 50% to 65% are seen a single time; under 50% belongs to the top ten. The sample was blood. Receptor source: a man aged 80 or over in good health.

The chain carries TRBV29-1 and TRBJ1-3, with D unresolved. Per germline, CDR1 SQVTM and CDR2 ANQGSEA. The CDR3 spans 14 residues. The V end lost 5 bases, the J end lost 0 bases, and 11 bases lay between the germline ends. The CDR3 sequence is CSVIWTLSGNTIYF. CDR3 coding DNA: TGCAGCGTTATTTGGACTCTCTCTGGAAACACCATATATTTT.

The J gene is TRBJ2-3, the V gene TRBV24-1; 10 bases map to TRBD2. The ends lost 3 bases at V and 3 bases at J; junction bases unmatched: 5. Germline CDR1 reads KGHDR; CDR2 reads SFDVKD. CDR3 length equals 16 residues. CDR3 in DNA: TGTGCCACCAGTGATCCCCCGACTAGCGGGACAGATACGCAGTATTTT. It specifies CATSDPPTSGTDTQYF.

CDR3 region: CSAATGTSGYGYTF. The DNA of the CDR3 is TGCAGCGCCGCTACCGGGACCAGTGGCTATGGCTACACCTTC. The chain carries TRBV29-1 and TRBJ1-2, with TRBD1 as a possible D gene (5 bases). Looked up from germline, CDR1 is SQVTM and CDR2 is ANQGSEA. This CDR3 region has 14 residues. Trimming took off 7 bases at V and 4 bases at J, with 19 bases between the two ends.

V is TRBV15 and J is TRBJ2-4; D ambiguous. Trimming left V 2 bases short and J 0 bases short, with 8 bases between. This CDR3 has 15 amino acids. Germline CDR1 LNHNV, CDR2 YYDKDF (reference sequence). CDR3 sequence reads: CATSRPILAKNIQYF. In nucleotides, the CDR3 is TGTGCCACCAGCAGACCGATCCTAGCCAAAAACATTCAGTACTTC.

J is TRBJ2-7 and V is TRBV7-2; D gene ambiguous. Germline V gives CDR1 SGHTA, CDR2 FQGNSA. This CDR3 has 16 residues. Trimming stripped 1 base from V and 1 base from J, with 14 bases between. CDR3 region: CASSLGATKGSYEQYF. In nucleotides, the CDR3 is TGTGCCAGCAGCTTAGGCGCTACCAAGGGATCCTACGAGCAGTACTTC.

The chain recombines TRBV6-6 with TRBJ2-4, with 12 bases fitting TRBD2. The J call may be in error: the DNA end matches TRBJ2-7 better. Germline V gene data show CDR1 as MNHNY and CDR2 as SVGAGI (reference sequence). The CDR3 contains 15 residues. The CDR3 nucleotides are TGTGCCAGCAGTTACCAGACTAGCGGGAGAGGCGAGCAGTACTTC. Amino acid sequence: CASSYQTSGRGEQYF.

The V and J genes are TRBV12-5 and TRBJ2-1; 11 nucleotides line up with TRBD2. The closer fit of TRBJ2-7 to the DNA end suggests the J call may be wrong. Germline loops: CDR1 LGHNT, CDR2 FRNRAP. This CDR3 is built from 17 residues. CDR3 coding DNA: TGTGCTAGTGGTTGGGGCACTAGCGGGAGCTCCTACAATGAGCAGTACTTC. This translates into CASGWGTSGSSYNEQYF.

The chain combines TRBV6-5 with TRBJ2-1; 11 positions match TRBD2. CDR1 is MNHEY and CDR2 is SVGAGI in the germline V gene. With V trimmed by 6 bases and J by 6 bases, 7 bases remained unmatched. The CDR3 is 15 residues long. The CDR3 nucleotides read TGTGCCAGCAGAACTAGCGGGAGCTACATCAATGAGCAGTTCTTC. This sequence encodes CASRTSGSYINEQFF.

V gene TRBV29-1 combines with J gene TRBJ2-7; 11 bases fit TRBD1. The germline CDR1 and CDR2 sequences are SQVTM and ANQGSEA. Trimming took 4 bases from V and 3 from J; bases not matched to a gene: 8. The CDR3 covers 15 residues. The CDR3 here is CSVVGGTGGNYEQYF. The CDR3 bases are TGCAGCGTTGTGGGGGGGACAGGGGGTAACTACGAGCAGTACTTC.

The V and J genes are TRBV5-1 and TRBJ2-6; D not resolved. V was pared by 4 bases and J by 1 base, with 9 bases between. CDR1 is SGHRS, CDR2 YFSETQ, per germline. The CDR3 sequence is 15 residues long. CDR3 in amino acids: CASSAVGSGANVLTF. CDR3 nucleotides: TGCGCCAGCAGCGCGGTAGGGTCTGGGGCCAACGTCCTGACTTTC.

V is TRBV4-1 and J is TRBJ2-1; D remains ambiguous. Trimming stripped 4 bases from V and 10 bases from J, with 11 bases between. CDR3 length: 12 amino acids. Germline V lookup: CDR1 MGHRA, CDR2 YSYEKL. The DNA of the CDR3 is TGCGCCAGCAGCCTAAGAGGTCAGGAGCAGTTCTTC. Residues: CASSLRGQEQFF.